This T cell receptor beta chain was sequenced for a study of T cell responses to AZD1222 COVID-19 vaccine. Study context: Second-dose schedules of about 4 or about 12 weeks were combined. Overall study results and limits: Regions left unmutated in variants are reportedly the target of nearly half of spike-specific TCRs. At baseline, just six AZD1222 recipients tested seropositive.

This clone has just one count. Antigen: not known. The CDR3 has 13 amino acids. Germline values: CDR1 LGHDT, CDR2 YNNKEL (reference sequence). The germline V and J ends were trimmed by 0 bases and 4 bases, with 6 bases remaining between them. Sequencing was performed with immunoSEQ multiplex PCR; in TCRdb, only in-frame clones are kept and a portion is missing. The profile shows over 150,000 clones, roughly 88% of them singletons. The sample was peripheral blood, taken on day 0 of AZD1222 vaccination. The chain couples TRBV3-1 (or the pseudogene TRBV3-2) to TRBJ1-2; D is unresolved. The sequence derives from an adult in good health. The CDR3 sequence: CASSQDSAYGYTF. The CDR3 DNA reads TGTGCCAGCAGCCAAGATTCCGCCTATGGCTACACCTTC.